The entry below describes one TCR beta chain. The record originates from a study of beta chain features in type 1 diabetes. As for the study in general: The patient and healthy donor groups were comparable for age, gender and cell yields. Cells sorted and examined across all samples totaled approximately 110 million.

The V gene lost 0 bases and the J gene lost 5 bases, with 7 bases spanning the gap. The CDR3 spans 14 residues. CDR1 is SGHTA and CDR2 is FQGNSA in the germline V gene. Sequenced material consisted of expressed TCRB transcripts (all of the isolated RNA was reverse transcribed). The average read count of naive, central memory and regulatory T cell samples was some 3.8 million. Generated by immunoSEQ multiplex PCR, the TCRdb table keeps only in-frame clones and is missing some. This table holds fewer than 350,000 clones, around 7.3% found once. This rearrangement joins TRBV7-2 to TRBJ2-2, with D possibly TRBD2 on 5 matching bases. This TCR was recovered from a woman aged 18-30 years in good health. The sequenced sample was central memory CD4+ T cells from blood. DNA of the CDR3: TGTGCCAGCAGCTTAGCTCCGGGGACCGGGGAGCTGTTTTTT. Its protein is CASSLAPGTGELFF. The full variable domain, its missing parts supplied by reference TRBV7-2 and TRBJ2-2, is GAGVSQSPSNKVTEKGKDVELRCDPISGHTALYWYRQSLGQGLEFLIYFQGNSAPDKSGLPSDRFSAERTGGSVSTLTIQRTQQEDSAVYLCASSLAPGTGELFFGEGSRLTVL.